This T cell receptor beta chain stems from a study of PD-1 blockade in classical Hodgkin lymphoma. On the study more broadly: Every 2 weeks, patients got 3 mg/kg intravenous nivolumab.

Noted time point: cycle 4 day 1 (C4D1), after less than 7 weeks of nivolumab. The patients all showed relapse after autologous stem cell transplantation, while their brentuximab vedotin exposure varied. TCRdb keeps only in-frame clones here, not all; method: immunoSEQ multiplex PCR. This sample has around 50,000 clones, with 90% found just once. The CDR3 runs to 14 residues. CDR1 and CDR2 (germline): MNHNS, SASEGT. Trimming cost V 3 bases and J 4 bases; bases outside gene matches: 4. The gene calls are TRBV6-1 and TRBJ2-7; 9 nucleotides match TRBD2. The sample here was peripheral blood mononuclear cells (PBMCs), taken before the fourth cycle of nivolumab. The sequence derives from a human donor with classical Hodgkin lymphoma. This chain's CDR3 is CASSETSGAYEQYF. In nucleotides, the CDR3 is TGTGCCAGCAGTGAGACTAGCGGAGCTTACGAGCAGTACTTC.